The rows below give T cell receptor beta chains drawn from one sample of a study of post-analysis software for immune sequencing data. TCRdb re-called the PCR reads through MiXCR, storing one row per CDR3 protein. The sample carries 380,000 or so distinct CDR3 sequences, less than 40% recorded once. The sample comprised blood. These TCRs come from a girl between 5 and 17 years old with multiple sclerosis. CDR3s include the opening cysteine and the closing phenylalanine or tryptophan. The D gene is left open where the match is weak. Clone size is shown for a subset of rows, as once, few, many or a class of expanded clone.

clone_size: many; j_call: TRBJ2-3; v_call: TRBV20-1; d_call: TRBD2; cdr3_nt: TGCAGTGCTAGAGTGCCCCTAGCGGGGGGCACAGATACGCAGTATTTT; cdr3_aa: CSARVPLAGGTDTQYF
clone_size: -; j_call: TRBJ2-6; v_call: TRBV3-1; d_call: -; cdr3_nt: TGTGCCAGCAGCCCCCAACCCTCTGGGGCCAACGTCCTGACTTTC; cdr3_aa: CASSPQPSGANVLTF
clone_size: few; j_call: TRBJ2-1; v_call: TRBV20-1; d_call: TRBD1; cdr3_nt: TGCAGTGCTAGATCCTTGGACAGGGGGAGTAACAATGAGCAGTTCTTC; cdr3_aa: CSARSLDRGSNNEQFF
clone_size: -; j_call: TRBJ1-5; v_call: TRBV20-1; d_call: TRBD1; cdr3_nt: TGCAGTGCTATCTCTCAGGGACAGGGGGCGAATCAGCCCCAGCATTTT; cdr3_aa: CSAISQGQGANQPQHF
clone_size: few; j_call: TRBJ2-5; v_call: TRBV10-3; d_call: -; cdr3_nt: TGTGCCATCAGTGAGTCGGGGCAGCGAGAGACCCAGTACTTC; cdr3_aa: CAISESGQRETQYF
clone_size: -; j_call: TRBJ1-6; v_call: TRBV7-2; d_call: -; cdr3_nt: TGTGCCAGCAGCTTCCGGGAGCATTCACCCCTCCACTTT; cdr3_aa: CASSFREHSPLHF
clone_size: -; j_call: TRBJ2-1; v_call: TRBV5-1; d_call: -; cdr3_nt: TGCGCCAGCAGCCCTTCCGGGGGAGTCGAGAGGGGTGAGCAGTTCTTC; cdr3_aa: CASSPSGGVERGEQFF
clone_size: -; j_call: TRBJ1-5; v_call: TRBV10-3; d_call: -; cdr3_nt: TGTGCCATCAGTGCATCCGCAACTACAGGAGGCAATCAGCCCCAGCATTTT; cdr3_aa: CAISASATTGGNQPQHF
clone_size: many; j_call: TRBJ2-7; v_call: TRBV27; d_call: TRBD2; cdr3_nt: TGTGCCAGCAGTCTAGCGGGAGGCGAGCAGTACTTC; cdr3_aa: CASSLAGGEQYF
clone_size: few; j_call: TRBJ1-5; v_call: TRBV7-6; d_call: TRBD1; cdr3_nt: TGTGCCAGCAGTAGGGGACAGGGCGGTCAGCCCCAGCATTTT; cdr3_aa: CASSRGQGGQPQHF
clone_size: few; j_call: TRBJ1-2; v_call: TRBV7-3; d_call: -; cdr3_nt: TGTGCCAGCAGCTTAGAAGGGGATGGCTACACCTTC; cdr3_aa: CASSLEGDGYTF
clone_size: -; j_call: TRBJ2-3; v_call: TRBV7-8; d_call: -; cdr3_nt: TGTGCCAGCTTAGCGGCCAACAGCCTAGCAGATACGCAGTATTTT; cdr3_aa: CASLAANSLADTQYF
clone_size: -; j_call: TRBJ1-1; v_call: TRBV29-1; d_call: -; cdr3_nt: TGCAGCGCCAAGGAGCTTGAAGCTTTCTTT; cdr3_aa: CSAKELEAFF
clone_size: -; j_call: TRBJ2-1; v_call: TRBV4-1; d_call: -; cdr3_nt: TGCGCCAGCAGCCACCGGGAGAAGGTCTACAATGAGCAGTTCTTC; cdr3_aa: CASSHREKVYNEQFF
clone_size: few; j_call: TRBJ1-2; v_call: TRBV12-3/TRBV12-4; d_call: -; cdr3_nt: TGTGCCAGCAGTTCGGCCCGGGAGCATGGCTACACCTTC; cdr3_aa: CASSSAREHGYTF
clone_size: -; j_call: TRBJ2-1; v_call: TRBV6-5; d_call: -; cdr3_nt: TGTGCCAGCAGTTACTCGGGGGGCCCCTACAATGAGCAGTTCTTC; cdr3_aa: CASSYSGGPYNEQFF
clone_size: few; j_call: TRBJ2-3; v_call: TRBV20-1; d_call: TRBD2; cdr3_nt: TGCAGTGCTAGCAAGCCGGGAGGTTCTTTTGATACGCAGTATTTT; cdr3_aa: CSASKPGGSFDTQYF
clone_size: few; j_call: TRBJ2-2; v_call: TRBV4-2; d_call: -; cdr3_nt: TGTGCCAGCAGCCACGACTTAGGGGGGGGAGGAACCGGGGAGCTGTTTTTT; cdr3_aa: CASSHDLGGGGTGELFF
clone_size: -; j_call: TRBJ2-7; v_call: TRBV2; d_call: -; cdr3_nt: TGTGCCAGCAGTCCCGACACACTCAATGAGCAGTACTTC; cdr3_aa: CASSPDTLNEQYF
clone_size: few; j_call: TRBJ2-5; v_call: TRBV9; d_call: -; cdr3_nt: TGTGCCAGCAGCCTCGCGTTCGAGCCTCAAGAGACCCAGTACTTC; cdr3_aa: CASSLAFEPQETQYF
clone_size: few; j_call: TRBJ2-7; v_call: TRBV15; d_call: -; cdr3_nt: TGTGCCACCAGCAGAGGCCCGGACGAGCAGTACTTC; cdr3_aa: CATSRGPDEQYF
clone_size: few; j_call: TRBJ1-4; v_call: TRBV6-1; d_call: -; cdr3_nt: TGTGCCAGCAGTGAACCTGAAAAACTGTTTTTT; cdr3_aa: CASSEPEKLFF
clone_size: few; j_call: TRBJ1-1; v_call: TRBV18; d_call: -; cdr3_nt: TGTGCCAGCTCACGAGGGTCGGGGAACACTGAAGCTTTCTTT; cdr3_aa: CASSRGSGNTEAFF
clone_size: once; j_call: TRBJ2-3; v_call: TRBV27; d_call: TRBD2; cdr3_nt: TGTGCCAGCAGCCTTTGGTCCAGCGGGGACACAGATACGCAGTATTTT; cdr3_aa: CASSLWSSGDTDTQYF
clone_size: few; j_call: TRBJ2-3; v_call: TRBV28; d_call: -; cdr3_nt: TGTGCCAGCATTAATGGGGGGACGGATACGCAGTATTTT; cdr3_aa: CASINGGTDTQYF
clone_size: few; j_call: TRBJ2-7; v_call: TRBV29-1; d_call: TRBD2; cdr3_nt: TGCAGCGTTGAAGGGGGACTAGCGGGTGGGAATCACGAGCAGTACTTC; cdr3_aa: CSVEGGLAGGNHEQYF
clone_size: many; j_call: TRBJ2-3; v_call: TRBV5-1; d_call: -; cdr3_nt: TGCGCCAGCAGCCGGGGGGCTAGCACAGATACGCAGTATTTT; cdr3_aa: CASSRGASTDTQYF
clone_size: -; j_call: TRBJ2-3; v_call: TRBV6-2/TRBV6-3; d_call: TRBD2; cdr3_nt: TGTGTCAGCAGCGTAGCGGGGGGCTACACAGATACGCAGTATTTT; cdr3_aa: CVSSVAGGYTDTQYF
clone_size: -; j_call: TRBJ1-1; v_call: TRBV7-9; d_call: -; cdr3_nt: TGTGCCACTCATTCGACGGGGGGAAGTACTGAAGCTTTCTTT; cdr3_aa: CATHSTGGSTEAFF
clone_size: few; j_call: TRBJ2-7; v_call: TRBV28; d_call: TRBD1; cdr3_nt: TGTGCCAGCACCCCCGGGGACAGGGCTAGCTCCTACGAGCAGTACTTC; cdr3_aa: CASTPGDRASSYEQYF
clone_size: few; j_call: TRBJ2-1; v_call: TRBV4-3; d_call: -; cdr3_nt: TGCGCCAGCAGCCCACAGGGAATCTCCTACAATGAGCAGTTCTTC; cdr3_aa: CASSPQGISYNEQFF
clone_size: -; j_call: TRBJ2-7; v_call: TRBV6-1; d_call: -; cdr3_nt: TGTGCCAGCAGTGAAACTCAGGGATACTCCTACGAGCAGTACTTC; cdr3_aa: CASSETQGYSYEQYF
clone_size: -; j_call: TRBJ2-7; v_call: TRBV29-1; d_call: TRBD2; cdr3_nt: TGCAGCGTTGACCTAGCGGGGTCCTACGAGCAGTACTTC; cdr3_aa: CSVDLAGSYEQYF
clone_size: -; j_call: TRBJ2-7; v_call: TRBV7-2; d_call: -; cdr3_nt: TGTGCCAGCAGCCCAACCCCCTCCTACGAGCAGTACTTC; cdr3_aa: CASSPTPSYEQYF
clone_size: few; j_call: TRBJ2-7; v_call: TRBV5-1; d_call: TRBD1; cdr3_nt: TGCGCCAGCAGCTTGTACCTGGATGGGGACAGATTTTACGAGCAGTACTTC; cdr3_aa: CASSLYLDGDRFYEQYF
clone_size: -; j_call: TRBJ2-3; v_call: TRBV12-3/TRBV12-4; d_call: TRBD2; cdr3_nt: TGTGCCAGCAGTTTGAGAGCGGGGGGGCCAACAGATACGCAGTATTTT; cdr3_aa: CASSLRAGGPTDTQYF
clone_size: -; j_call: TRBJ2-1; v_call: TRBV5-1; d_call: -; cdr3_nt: TGCGCCAGCAGCTTGAGACCCCCTTACAGGGATGAGCAGTTCTTC; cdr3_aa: CASSLRPPYRDEQFF
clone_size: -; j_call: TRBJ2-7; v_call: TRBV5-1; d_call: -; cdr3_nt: TGCGCCAGCAGCTTTGGTCGGACCGGGCCATACGAGCAGTACTTC; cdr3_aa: CASSFGRTGPYEQYF
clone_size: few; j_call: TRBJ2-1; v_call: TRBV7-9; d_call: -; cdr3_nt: TGTGCCAGCAGCTTCCCGACAGGTAACCAGTTCTTC; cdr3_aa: CASSFPTGNQFF
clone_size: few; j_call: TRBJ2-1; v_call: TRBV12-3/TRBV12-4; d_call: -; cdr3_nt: TGTGCCAGCAGTCCCCGAACGCTAAGTGAGCAGTTCTTC; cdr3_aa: CASSPRTLSEQFF
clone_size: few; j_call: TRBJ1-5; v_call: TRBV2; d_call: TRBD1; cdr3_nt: TGTGCCAGCAAGCTGACAGGGGGCGGGGATCAGCCCCAGCATTTT; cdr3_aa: CASKLTGGGDQPQHF
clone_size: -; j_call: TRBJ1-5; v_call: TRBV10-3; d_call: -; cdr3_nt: TGTGCCATCGGAGGGGGGGGAGGCAATCAGCCCCAGCATTTT; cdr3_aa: CAIGGGGGNQPQHF